What follows describes a single T cell receptor (delta chain). The sample comes from a study of gamma-delta T cells after stem cell transplantation. TCRdb called clones anew from the RT-PCR reads with CATT. The table records roughly 15,000 delta-chain clones, about 30% of them present only once. The germline gives CDR1 TVYSNPD, CDR2 GDNSRS (reference sequence). The CDR3 extends over 15 amino acids. The V and J ends lost 2 bases and 1 base, in that order; junction bases with no gene match: 4. The clonotype was recovered from a human donor. It is not recorded whose cells these are; they may come from a transplant donor. The sample was gamma-delta T cells. The rearrangement uses TRDV3 and TRDJ1; TRDD3 agrees at 13 bases. The DNA for the CDR3 is TGTGCCTTTGCGTACTGGGGGATACGCACCGATAAACTCATCTTT. This encodes CAFAYWGIRTDKLIF.